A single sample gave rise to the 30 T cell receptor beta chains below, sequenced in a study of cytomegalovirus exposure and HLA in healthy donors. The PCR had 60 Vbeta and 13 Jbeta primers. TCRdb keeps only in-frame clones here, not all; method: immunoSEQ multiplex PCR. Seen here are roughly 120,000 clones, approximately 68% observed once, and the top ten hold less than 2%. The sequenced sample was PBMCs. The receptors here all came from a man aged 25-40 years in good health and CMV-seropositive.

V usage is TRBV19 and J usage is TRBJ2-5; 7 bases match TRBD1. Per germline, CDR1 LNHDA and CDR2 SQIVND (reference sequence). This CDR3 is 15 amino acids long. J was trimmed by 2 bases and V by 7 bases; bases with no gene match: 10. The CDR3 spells CASTNLPGQQETQYF. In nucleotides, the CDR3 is TGTGCCAGTACGAACCTTCCGGGACAGCAAGAGACCCAGTACTTC.

This CDR3 is CASSLLARGSTDTQYF. CDR3 bases: TGCGCCAGCAGCTTGTTGGCTAGGGGAAGCACAGATACGCAGTATTTT. V is TRBV5-1 and J is TRBJ2-3; D perhaps matches TRBD1 (5 bases). CDR3 length: 16 residues. The germline CDR1 and CDR2 sequences are SGHRS and YFSETQ. V lost 1 base and J lost 0, with 12 bases in between.

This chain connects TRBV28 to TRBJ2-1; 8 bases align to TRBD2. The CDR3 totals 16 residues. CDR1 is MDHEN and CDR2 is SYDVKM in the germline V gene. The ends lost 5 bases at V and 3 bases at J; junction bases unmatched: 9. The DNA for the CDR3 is TGTGCCAGCAGTGGATTCCCGGCGGGGGGCTACAATGAGCAGTTCTTC. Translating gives CASSGFPAGGYNEQFF. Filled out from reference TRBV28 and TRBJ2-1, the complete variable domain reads DVKVTQSSRYLVKRTGEKVFLECVQDMDHENMFWYRQDPGLGLRLIYFSYDVKMKEKGDIPEGYSVSREKKERFSLILESASTNQTSMYLCASSGFPAGGYNEQFFGPGTRLTVL.

CDR3 loop: CASSEFEDTEAFF. In nucleotides, the CDR3 is TGTGCCAGCAGTGAATTCGAGGACACTGAAGCTTTCTTT. The gene calls are TRBV2 and TRBJ1-1; D not certain. V shed 2 bases and J shed 3 bases, with 7 bases lying between them. Germline-derived CDR1 and CDR2 are SNHLY and FYNNEI. This CDR3 is built from 13 residues.

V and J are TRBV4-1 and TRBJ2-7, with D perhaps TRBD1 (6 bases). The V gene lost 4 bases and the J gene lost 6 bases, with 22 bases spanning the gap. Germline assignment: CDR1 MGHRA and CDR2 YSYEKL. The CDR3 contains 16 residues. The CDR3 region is CASSRKGDPIKGEQYF. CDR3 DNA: TGCGCCAGCAGCCGCAAGGGGGACCCAATAAAGGGCGAGCAGTACTTC.

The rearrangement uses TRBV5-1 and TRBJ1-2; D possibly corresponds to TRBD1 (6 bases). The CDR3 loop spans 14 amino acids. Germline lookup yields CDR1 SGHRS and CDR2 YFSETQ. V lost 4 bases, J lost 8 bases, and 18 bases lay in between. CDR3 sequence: CASSEVTGSGGYTF. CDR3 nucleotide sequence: TGCGCCAGCAGCGAAGTAACAGGGTCGGGAGGCTACACCTTC.

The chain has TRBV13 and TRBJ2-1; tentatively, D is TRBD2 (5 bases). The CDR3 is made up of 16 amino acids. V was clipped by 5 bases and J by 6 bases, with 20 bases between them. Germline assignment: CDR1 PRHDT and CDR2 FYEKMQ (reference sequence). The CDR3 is CASSARTASYANEQFF. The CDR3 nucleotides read TGTGCCAGCAGCGCGCGGACTGCCTCCTATGCCAATGAGCAGTTCTTC.

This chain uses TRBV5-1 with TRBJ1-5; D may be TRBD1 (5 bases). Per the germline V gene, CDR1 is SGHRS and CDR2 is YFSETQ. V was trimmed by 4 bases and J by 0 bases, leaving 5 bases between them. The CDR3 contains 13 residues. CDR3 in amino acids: CASSRGSNQPQHF. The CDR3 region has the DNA TGCGCCAGCAGCAGGGGTAGCAATCAGCCCCAGCATTTT.

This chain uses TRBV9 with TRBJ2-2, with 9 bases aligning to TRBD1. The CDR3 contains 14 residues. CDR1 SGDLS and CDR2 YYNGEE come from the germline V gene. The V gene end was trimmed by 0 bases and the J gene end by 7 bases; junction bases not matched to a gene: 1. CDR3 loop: CASSVGQGVGELFF. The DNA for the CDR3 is TGTGCCAGCAGCGTAGGACAGGGGGTCGGGGAGCTGTTTTTT.

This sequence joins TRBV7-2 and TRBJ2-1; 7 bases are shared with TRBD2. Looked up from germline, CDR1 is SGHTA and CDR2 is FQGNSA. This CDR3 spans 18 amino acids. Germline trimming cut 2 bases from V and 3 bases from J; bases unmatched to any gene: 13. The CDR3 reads CASSLNSPLAVLYNEQFF. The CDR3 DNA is TGTGCCAGCAGCTTAAACTCGCCCCTAGCGGTTCTCTACAATGAGCAGTTCTTC.

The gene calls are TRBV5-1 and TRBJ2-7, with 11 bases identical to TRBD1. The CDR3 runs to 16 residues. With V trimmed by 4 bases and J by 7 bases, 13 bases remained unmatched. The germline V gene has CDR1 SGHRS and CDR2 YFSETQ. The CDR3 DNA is TGCGCCAGCAGCGCTCGGGAGGGACAGGGGGTTATAGAGCAGTACTTC. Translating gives CASSAREGQGVIEQYF. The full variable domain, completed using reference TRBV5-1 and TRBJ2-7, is KAGVTQTPRYLIKTRGQQVTLSCSPISGHRSVSWYQQTPGQGLQFLFEYFSETQRNKGNFPGRFSGRQFSNSRSEMNVSTLELGDSALYLCASSAREGQGVIEQYFGPGTRLTVT.

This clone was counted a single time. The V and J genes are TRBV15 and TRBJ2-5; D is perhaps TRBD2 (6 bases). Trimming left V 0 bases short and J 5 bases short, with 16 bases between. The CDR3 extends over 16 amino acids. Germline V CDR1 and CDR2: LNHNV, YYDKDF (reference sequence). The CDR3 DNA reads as TGTGCCACCAGCAGAGATTTTCACGGGGGAGCGGAGACCCAGTACTTC. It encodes CATSRDFHGGAETQYF.

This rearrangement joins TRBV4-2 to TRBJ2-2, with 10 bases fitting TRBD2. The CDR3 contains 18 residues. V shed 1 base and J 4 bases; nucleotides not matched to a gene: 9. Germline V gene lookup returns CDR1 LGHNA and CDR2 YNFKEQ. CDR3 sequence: CASSQGPSGSGGTGELFF. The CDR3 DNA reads TGTGCCAGCAGCCAAGGCCCTAGCGGGAGTGGTGGCACCGGGGAGCTGTTTTTT.

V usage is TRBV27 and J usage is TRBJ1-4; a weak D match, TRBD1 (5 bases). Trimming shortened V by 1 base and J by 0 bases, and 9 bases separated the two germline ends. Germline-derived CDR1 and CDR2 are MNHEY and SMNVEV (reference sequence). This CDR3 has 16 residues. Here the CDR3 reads CASSLYRPTTNEKLFF. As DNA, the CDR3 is TGTGCCAGCAGTTTATACAGGCCTACAACTAATGAAAAACTGTTTTTT.

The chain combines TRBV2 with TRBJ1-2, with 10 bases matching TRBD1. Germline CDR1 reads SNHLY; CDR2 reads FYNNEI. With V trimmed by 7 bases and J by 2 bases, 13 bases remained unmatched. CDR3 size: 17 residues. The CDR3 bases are TGTGCCAGCATTACGATACTGGAGGGACAGGGGAACTATGGCTACACCTTC. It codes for CASITILEGQGNYGYTF.

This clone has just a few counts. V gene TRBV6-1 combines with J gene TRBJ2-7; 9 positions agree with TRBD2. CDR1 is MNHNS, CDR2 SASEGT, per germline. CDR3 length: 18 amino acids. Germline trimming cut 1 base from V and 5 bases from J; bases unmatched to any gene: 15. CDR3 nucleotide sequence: TGTGCCAGCAGTGAAGAAGGGGCGGGAGGGCAATTATTCGACGAGCAGTACTTC. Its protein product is CASSEEGAGGQLFDEQYF.

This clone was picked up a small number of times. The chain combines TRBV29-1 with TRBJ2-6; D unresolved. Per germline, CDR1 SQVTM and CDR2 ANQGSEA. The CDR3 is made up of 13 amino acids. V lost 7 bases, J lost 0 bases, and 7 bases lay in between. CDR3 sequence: CSAGGSGANVLTF. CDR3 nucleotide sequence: TGCAGCGCCGGCGGCTCTGGGGCCAACGTCCTGACTTTC.

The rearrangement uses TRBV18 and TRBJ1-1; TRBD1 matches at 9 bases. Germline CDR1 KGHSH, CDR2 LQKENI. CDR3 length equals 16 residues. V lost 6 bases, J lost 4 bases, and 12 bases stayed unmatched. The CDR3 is CASSRTPATGGTEAFF. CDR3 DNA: TGTGCCAGCTCGCGAACACCCGCGACAGGGGGCACTGAAGCTTTCTTT.

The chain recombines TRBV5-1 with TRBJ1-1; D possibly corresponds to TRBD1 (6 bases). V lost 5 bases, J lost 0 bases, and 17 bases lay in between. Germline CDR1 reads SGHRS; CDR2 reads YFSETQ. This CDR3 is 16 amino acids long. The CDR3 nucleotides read TGCGCCAGCAGAACAGCTATTGGACAGCTGAACACTGAAGCTTTCTTT. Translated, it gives CASRTAIGQLNTEAFF. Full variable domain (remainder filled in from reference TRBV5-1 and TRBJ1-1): KAGVTQTPRYLIKTRGQQVTLSCSPISGHRSVSWYQQTPGQGLQFLFEYFSETQRNKGNFPGRFSGRQFSNSRSEMNVSTLELGDSALYLCASRTAIGQLNTEAFFGQGTRLTVV.

The CDR3: CASSPNRDRDVPEAFF. In nucleotides, the CDR3 is TGTGCCAGTAGCCCGAACCGGGACAGGGATGTTCCTGAAGCTTTCTTT. V and J are TRBV19 and TRBJ1-1, with TRBD1 identical over 9 bases. Germline trimming cut 6 bases from V and 6 bases from J; bases unmatched to any gene: 14. Germline CDR1 is LNHDA and CDR2 is SQIVND (reference sequence). The CDR3 runs 16 residues.

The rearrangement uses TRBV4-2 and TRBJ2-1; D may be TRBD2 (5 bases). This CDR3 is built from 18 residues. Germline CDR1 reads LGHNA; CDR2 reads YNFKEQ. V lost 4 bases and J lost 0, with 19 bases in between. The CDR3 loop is CASSLSFRSGSSYNEQFF. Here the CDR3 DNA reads TGTGCCAGCAGCCTCTCATTCAGAAGCGGCAGCTCCTACAATGAGCAGTTCTTC.

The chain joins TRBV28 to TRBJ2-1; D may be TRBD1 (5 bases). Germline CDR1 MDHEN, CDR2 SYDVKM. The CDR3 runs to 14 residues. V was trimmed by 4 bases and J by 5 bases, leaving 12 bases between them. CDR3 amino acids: CASSYLRVNNEQFF. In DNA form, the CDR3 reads TGTGCCAGCAGTTATCTCAGGGTCAACAATGAGCAGTTCTTC. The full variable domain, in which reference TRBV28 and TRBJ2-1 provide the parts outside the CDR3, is DVKVTQSSRYLVKRTGEKVFLECVQDMDHENMFWYRQDPGLGLRLIYFSYDVKMKEKGDIPEGYSVSREKKERFSLILESASTNQTSMYLCASSYLRVNNEQFFGPGTRLTVL.

The CDR3 nucleotides read TGTGCCAGCAGTGAATACTCTGGAAACACCATATATTTT. Translating gives CASSEYSGNTIYF. The J gene is TRBJ1-3, the V gene TRBV6-1; no clear D. In germline, CDR1 is MNHNS, CDR2 SASEGT. The ends were cut back, 2 bases at V and 0 bases at J, with 2 bases in the middle. CDR3 length: 13 residues.

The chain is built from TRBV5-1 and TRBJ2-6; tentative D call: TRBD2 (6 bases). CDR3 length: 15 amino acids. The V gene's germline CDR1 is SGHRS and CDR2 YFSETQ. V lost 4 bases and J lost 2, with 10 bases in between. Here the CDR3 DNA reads TGCGCCAGCAGCCCACCGGGGGCTGGGGCCAACGTCCTGACTTTC. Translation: CASSPPGAGANVLTF.

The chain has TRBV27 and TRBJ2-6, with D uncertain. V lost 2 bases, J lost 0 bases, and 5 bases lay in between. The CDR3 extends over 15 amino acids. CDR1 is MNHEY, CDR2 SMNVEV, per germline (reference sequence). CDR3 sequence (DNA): TGTGCCAGCAGTTTAGAGTACTCTGGGGCCAACGTCCTGACTTTC. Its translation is CASSLEYSGANVLTF.

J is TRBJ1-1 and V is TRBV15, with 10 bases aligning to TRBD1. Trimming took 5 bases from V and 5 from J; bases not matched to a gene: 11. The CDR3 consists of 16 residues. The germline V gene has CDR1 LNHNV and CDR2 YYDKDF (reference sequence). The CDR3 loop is CATSPYWTGGGTEAFF. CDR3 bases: TGTGCCACCAGCCCTTATTGGACAGGGGGTGGAACTGAAGCTTTCTTT. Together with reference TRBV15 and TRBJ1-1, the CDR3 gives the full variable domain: DAMVIQNPRYQVTQFGKPVTLSCSQTLNHNVMYWYQQKSSQAPKLLFHYYDKDFNNEADTPDNFQSRRPNTSFCFLDIRSPGLGDTAMYLCATSPYWTGGGTEAFFGQGTRLTVV.

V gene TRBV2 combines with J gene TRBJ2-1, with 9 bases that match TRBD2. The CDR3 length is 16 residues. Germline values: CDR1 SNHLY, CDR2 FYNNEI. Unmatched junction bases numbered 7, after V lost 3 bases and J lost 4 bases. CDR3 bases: TGTGCCAGCAGTGAGCGCCTAGCGGGACTGTACAATGAGCAGTTCTTC. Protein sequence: CASSERLAGLYNEQFF.

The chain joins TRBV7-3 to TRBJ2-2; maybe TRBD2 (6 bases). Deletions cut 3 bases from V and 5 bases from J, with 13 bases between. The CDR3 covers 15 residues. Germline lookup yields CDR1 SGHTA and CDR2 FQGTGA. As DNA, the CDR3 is TGTGCCAGCAGCTTGGGGCGGGGAATAACCGGGGAGCTGTTTTTT. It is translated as CASSLGRGITGELFF.

The CDR3 spells CASSQEGLAGGGYNEQFF. The CDR3 nucleotides are TGCGCCAGCAGCCAAGAGGGACTAGCGGGAGGGGGTTACAATGAGCAGTTCTTC. The chain couples TRBV4-3 to TRBJ2-1; 16 nucleotides align to TRBD2. The CDR3 is 18 residues long. The J segment lost 4 bases and the V segment lost 0 bases, leaving 3 bases of the junction unmatched. Germline loops: CDR1 LGHNA, CDR2 YSLEER.

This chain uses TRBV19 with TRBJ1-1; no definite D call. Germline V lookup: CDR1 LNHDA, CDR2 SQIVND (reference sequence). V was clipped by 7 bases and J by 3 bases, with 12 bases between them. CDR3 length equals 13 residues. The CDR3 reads CASTGYLYTEAFF. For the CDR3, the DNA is TGTGCCAGTACAGGATACCTGTACACTGAAGCTTTCTTT.